The rows below give T cell receptor beta chains drawn from one sample of a study of cytomegalovirus exposure and HLA in healthy donors. Sequencing was performed with immunoSEQ multiplex PCR; in TCRdb, only in-frame clones are kept and a portion is missing. The table shows 150,000 to 200,000 clones, with about 80% occurring only once. The sample was PBMCs. These receptor sequences come from a woman aged 45-60 years in good health and CMV-seronegative. Both conserved end residues are part of each CDR3. Each record gives: D gene, J gene, CDR3 length, V gene, clone size, CDR3 protein, CDR3 DNA. D genes are given only for firm matches. The size entry is marked missing in some rows and otherwise reads once, few, many or a size class.

. | TRBJ1-6 | 15 | TRBV7-9 | . | CASSLREGDNSPLHF | TGTGCCAGCAGCTTAAGAGAGGGGGATAATTCACCCCTCCACTTT
TRBD2 | TRBJ2-2 | 17 | TRBV2 | few | CASKGTSGVRNTGELFF | TGTGCCAGCAAGGGGACTAGCGGGGTTAGGAACACCGGGGAGCTGTTTTTT
TRBD1 | TRBJ1-2 | 14 | TRBV6-1 | . | CASSAGGAYYGYTF | TGTGCCAGCAGTGCAGGGGGCGCTTACTATGGCTACACCTTC
. | TRBJ2-1 | 11 | TRBV6-5 | . | CASTNRYEQFF | TGTGCCAGCACCAACAGGTATGAGCAGTTCTTC
. | TRBJ1-5 | 14 | TRBV7-8 | . | CASSFMVTYQPQHF | TGTGCCAGCAGCTTTATGGTGACTTATCAGCCCCAGCATTTT
. | TRBJ2-5 | 15 | TRBV2 | . | CASSEEFLESETQYF | TGTGCCAGCAGTGAAGAGTTCTTAGAATCGGAGACCCAGTACTTC
. | TRBJ2-7 | 13 | TRBV7-9 | . | CASSSWTDYEQYF | TGTGCCAGCAGCTCTTGGACAGACTACGAGCAGTACTTC
. | TRBJ1-5 | 15 | TRBV15 | . | CATSRGGVTDQPQHF | TGTGCCACCAGCAGGGGCGGGGTTACAGATCAGCCCCAGCATTTT
. | TRBJ1-5 | 15 | TRBV4-3 | . | CASSQDGGFGQPQHF | TGCGCCAGCAGCCAAGATGGGGGGTTTGGTCAGCCCCAGCATTTT
. | TRBJ2-1 | 18 | TRBV30 | few | CAWSVVAETLSSYNEQFF | TGTGCCTGGAGTGTAGTTGCGGAGACCTTAAGCTCCTACAATGAGCAGTTCTTC
. | TRBJ1-2 | 14 | TRBV5-6 | few | CASSLVPDSSGYTF | TGTGCCAGCAGCTTGGTTCCGGACAGTAGTGGCTACACCTTC
. | TRBJ2-3 | 15 | TRBV18 | . | CASSPGADSTDTQYF | TGTGCCAGCTCACCAGGGGCAGATAGCACAGATACGCAGTATTTT
TRBD2 | TRBJ2-5 | 15 | TRBV5-1 | . | CASSSQTSGVETQYF | TGCGCCAGCAGCTCCCAGACTAGCGGGGTAGAGACCCAGTACTTC
TRBD2 | TRBJ2-2 | 18 | TRBV5-1 | once | CASSPRAASGTNTGELFF | TGCGCCAGCAGCCCCCGGGCGGCTAGCGGCACGAACACCGGGGAGCTGTTTTTT
TRBD2 | TRBJ2-5 | 15 | TRBV11-2 | . | CASSLLAGVGETQYF | TGTGCCAGCAGCTTATTAGCGGGAGTGGGCGAGACCCAGTACTTC
. | TRBJ2-5 | 13 | TRBV18 | . | CASSPPGAGAQYF | TGTGCCAGCTCACCACCAGGGGCAGGGGCCCAGTACTTC
. | TRBJ1-4 | 12 | TRBV18 | . | CASSPSGEKLFF | TGTGCCAGCTCACCATCGGGTGAAAAACTGTTTTTT
. | TRBJ2-6 | 15 | TRBV5-8 | . | CASSLEFTGANVLTF | TGTGCCAGCAGCTTGGAATTTACAGGGGCCAACGTCCTGACTTTC
. | TRBJ1-1 | 11 | TRBV6-1 | few | CASSLDSEAFF | TGTGCCAGCAGCCTGGACAGTGAAGCTTTCTTT
. | TRBJ2-5 | 14 | TRBV6-5 | . | CASSQSGSLETQYF | TGTGCCAGCAGCCAATCGGGGTCCTTGGAGACCCAGTACTTC
TRBD2 | TRBJ2-1 | 15 | TRBV29-1 | few | CSARSTSGGLHEQFF | TGCAGCGCTCGCTCGACTAGCGGGGGGTTGCATGAGCAGTTCTTC